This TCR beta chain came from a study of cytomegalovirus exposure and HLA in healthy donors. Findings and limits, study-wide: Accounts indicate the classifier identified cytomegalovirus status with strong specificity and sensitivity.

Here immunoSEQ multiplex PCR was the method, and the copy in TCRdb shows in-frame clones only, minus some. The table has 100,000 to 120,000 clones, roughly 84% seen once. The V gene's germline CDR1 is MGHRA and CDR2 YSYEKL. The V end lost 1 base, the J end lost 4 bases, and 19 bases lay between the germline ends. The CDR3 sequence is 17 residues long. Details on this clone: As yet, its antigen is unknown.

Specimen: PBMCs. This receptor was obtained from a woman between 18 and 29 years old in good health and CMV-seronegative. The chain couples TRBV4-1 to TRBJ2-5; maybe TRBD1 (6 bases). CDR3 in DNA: TGCGCCAGCAGCCAAGGGGGCAGGGGACCAAGCGGAGAGACCCAGTACTTC. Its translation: CASSQGGRGPSGETQYF.